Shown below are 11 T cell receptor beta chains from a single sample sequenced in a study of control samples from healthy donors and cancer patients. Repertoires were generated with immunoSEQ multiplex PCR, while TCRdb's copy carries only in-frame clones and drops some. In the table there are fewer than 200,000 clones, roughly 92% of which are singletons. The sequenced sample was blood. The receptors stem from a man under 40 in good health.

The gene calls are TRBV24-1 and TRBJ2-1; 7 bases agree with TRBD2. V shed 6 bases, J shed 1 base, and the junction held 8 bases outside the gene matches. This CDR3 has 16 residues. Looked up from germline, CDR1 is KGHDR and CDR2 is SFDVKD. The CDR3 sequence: CATSHSGGRSYNEQFF. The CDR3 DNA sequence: TGTGCCACCAGTCACTCGGGCGGGAGATCCTACAATGAGCAGTTCTTC.

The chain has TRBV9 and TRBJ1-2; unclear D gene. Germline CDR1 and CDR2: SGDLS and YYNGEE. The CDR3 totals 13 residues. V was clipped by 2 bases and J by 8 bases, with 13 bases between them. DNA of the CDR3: TGTGCCAGCAGCGTGCACGGTTTGAAGGGCTACACCTTC. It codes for CASSVHGLKGYTF.

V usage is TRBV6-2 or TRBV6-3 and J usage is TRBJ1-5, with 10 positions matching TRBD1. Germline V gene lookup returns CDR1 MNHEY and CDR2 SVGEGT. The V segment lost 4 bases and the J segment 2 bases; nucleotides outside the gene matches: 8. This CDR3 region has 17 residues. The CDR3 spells CASSSTGGVFGNQPQHF. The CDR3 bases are TGTGCCAGCAGTTCGACAGGGGGCGTGTTTGGCAATCAGCCCCAGCATTTT.

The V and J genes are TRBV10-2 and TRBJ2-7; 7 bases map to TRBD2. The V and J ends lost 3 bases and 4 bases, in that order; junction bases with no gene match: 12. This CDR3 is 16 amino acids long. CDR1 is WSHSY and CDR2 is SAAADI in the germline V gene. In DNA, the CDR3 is TGCGCCAGCAGTGACCCGGGGGGAGAGAGGCTATACGAGCAGTACTTC. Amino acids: CASSDPGGERLYEQYF.

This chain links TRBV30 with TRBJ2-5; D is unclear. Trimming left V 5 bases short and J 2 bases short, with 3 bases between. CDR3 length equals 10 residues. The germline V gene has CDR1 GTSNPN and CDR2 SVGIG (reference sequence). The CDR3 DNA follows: TGTGCCTGGGGACAAGAGACCCAGTACTTC. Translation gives CAWGQETQYF.

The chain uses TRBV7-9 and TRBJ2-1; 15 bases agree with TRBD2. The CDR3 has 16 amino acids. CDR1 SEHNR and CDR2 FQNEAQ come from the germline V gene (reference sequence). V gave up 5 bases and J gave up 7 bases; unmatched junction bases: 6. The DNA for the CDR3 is TGTGCCAGCAGCCCCAAGGGACTAGCGGGAGGTAATGAGCAGTTCTTC. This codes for CASSPKGLAGGNEQFF. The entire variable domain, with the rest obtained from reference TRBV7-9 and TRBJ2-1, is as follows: DTGVSQNPRHKITKRGQNVTFRCDPISEHNRLYWYRQTLGQGPEFLTYFQNEAQLEKSRLLSDRFSAERPKGSFSTLEIQRTEQGDSAMYLCASSPKGLAGGNEQFFGPGTRLTVL.

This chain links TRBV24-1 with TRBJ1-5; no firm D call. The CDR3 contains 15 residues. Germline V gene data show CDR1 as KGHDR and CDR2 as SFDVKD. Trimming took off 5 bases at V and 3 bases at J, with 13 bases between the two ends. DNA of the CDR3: TGTGCCACCAGTGCCGCGGACGGTACCAATCAGCCCCAGCATTTT. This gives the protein CATSAADGTNQPQHF.

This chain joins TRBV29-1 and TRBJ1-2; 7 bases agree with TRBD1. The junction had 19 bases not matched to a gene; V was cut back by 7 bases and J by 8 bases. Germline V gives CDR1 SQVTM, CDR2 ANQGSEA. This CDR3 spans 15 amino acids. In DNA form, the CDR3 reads TGCAGCGCCACCCGAGGGAGGGGGCGCGGGGAAGGCTACACCTTC. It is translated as CSATRGRGRGEGYTF.

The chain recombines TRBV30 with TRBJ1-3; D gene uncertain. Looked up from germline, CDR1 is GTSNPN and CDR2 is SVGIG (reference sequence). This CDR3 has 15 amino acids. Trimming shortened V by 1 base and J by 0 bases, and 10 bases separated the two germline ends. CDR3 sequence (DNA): TGTGCCTGGAGTGGGGATCAAGTCTCTGGAAACACCATATATTTT. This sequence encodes CAWSGDQVSGNTIYF.

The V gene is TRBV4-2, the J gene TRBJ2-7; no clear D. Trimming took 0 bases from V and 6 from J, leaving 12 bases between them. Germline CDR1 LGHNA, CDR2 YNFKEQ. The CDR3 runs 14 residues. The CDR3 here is CASSQDWQVREQYF. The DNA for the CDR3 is TGTGCCAGCAGCCAAGATTGGCAGGTACGCGAGCAGTACTTC.

CDR3 coding DNA: TGTGCCAGCAGCGTTAGCGGGGCGGGCACAGATACGCAGTATTTT. This codes for CASSVSGAGTDTQYF. The chain recombines TRBV9 with TRBJ2-3; TRBD2 matches 8 bases. The V gene end was trimmed by 2 bases and the J gene end by 1 base; junction bases not matched to a gene: 3. Germline CDR1 SGDLS, CDR2 YYNGEE. The CDR3 has 15 amino acids.